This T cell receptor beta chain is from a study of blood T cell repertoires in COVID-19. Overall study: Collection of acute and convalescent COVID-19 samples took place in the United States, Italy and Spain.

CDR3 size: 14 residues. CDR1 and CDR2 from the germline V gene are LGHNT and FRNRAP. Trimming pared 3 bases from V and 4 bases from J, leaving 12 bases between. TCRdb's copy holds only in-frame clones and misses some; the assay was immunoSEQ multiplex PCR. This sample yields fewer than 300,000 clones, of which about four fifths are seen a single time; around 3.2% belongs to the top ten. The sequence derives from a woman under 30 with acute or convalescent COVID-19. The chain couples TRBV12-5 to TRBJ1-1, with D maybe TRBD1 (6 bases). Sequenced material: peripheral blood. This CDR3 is CASGLGTRGTEAFF. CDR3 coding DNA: TGTGCTAGTGGTTTAGGGACAAGGGGCACTGAAGCTTTCTTT.